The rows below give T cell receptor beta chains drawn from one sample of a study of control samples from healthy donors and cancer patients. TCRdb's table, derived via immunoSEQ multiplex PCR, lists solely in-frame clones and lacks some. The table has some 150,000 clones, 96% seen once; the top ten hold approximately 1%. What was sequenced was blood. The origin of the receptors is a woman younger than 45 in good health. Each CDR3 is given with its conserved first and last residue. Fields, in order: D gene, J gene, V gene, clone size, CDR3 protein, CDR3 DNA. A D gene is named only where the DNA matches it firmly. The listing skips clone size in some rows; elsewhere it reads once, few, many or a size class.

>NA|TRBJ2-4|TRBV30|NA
CAWSAPGPKNIQYF
TGTGCCTGGAGTGCGCCGGGACCCAAAAACATTCAGTACTTC
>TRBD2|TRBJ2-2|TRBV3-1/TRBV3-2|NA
CASSPGGWSTGELFF
TGTGCCAGCAGCCCGGGGGGGTGGAGCACCGGGGAGCTGTTTTTT
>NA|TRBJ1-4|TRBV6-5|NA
CASSPLPLGDEKLFF
TGTGCCAGCAGTCCCCTCCCCCTGGGGGATGAAAAACTGTTTTTT
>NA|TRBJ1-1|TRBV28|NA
CASSFMAEAFF
TGTGCCAGCAGTTTTATGGCTGAAGCTTTCTTT
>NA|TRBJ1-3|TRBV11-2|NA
CASGAPRGGSGNTIYF
TGTGCCAGCGGCGCCCCCCGGGGAGGATCAGGAAACACCATATATTTT
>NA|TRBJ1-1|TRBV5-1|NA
CASSVSGTNMNTEAFF
TGCGCCAGCAGCGTGTCCGGGACAAACATGAACACTGAAGCTTTCTTT
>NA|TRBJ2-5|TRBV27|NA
CASSFGTQETQYF
TGTGCCAGCAGTTTTGGAACCCAAGAGACCCAGTACTTC
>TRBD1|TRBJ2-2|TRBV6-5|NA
CASIKGTGDTGELFF
TGTGCCAGCATCAAAGGGACAGGGGACACCGGGGAGCTGTTTTTT
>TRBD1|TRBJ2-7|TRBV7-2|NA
CASSPGTGSYEQYF
TGTGCCAGCAGTCCCGGGACAGGGTCCTACGAGCAGTACTTC
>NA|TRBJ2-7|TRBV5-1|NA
CASRGSNEQYF
TGCGCCAGCAGGGGCAGTAACGAGCAGTACTTC
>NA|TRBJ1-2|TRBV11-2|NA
CASSLPEAAYGYTF
TGTGCCAGCAGCTTGCCGGAGGCGGCCTATGGCTACACCTTC
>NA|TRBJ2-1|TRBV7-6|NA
CASRPYATSSNEQFF
TGTGCCAGCAGGCCTTACGCTACTTCCTCCAATGAGCAGTTCTTC
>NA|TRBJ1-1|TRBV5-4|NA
CASSSGHRATEAFF
TGTGCCAGCAGCTCCGGTCATAGGGCCACTGAAGCTTTCTTT
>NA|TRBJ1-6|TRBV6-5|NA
CASSYSILSPLHF
TGTGCCAGCAGTTACTCGATCCTCTCACCCCTCCACTTT
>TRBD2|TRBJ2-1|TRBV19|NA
CASRSGGAYNEQFF
TGTGCCAGTAGAAGCGGGGGGGCCTACAATGAGCAGTTCTTC
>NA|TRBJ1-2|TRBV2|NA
CASGSVAIYGYTF
TGTGCCAGCGGGAGTGTAGCAATCTATGGCTACACCTTC
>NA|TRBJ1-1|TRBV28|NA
CASNTYMGTEAFF
TGTGCCAGCAACACCTATATGGGAACTGAAGCTTTCTTT
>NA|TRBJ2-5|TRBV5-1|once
CASSLQGGRETQYF
TGCGCCAGCAGCTTGCAGGGGGGTCGAGAGACCCAGTACTTC
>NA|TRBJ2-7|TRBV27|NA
CASSFFRGNSYEQYF
TGTGCCAGCAGTTTTTTCCGGGGAAACTCCTACGAGCAGTACTTC
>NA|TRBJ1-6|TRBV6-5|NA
CASRPGFYSPLHF
TGTGCCAGCAGACCCGGATTTTATTCACCCCTCCACTTT
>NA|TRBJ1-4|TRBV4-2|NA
CASSQVDRANEKLFF
TGTGCCAGCAGCCAAGTGGACAGAGCTAATGAAAAACTGTTTTTT
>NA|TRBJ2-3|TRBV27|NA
CASSFSSTDTQYF
TGTGCCAGCAGTTTTTCGAGCACAGATACGCAGTATTTT
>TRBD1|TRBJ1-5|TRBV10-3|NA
CAISESAGGLNQPQHF
TGTGCCATCAGTGAGTCGGCAGGGGGTTTGAATCAGCCCCAGCATTTT
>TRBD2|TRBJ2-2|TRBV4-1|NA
CASSQGLAGGNTGELFF
TGCGCCAGCAGCCAAGGACTCGCGGGAGGGAACACCGGGGAGCTGTTTTTT
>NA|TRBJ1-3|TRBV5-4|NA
CASTLGGPFSGNTIYF
TGTGCCAGCACCCTGGGGGGGCCCTTCTCTGGAAACACCATATATTTT
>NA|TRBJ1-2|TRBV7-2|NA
CASSSGGYTF
TGTGCCAGCAGCTCGGGGGGCTACACCTTC
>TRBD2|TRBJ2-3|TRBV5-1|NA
CASSLVGLAGGRSTDTQYF
TGCGCCAGCAGCTTGGTGGGACTAGCGGGGGGGCGAAGCACAGATACGCAGTATTTT
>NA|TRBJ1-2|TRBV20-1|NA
CSPDRTGGYTF
TGCAGCCCAGACAGAACGGGAGGCTACACCTTC
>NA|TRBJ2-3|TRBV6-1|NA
CASRVRAGHGTDTQYF
TGTGCCAGCCGTGTAAGGGCAGGTCATGGCACAGATACGCAGTATTTT
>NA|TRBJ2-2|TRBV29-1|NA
CSVEVRQGPITTGELFF
TGCAGCGTTGAGGTTCGGCAGGGCCCCATCACCACCGGGGAGCTGTTTTTT
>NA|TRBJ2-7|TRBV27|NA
CASSLPGAEQYF
TGTGCCAGCAGTTTACCCGGGGCCGAGCAGTACTTC
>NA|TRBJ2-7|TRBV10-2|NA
CASNKDGILSSYEQYF
TGCGCCAGCAATAAAGATGGGATTCTAAGCTCCTACGAGCAGTACTTC
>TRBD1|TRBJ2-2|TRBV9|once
CASSVGQGIHTGELFF
TGTGCCAGCAGCGTAGGACAGGGCATTCACACCGGGGAGCTGTTTTTT
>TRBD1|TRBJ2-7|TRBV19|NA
CASSIRDRGTYEQYF
TGTGCCAGTAGTATTAGGGACAGGGGGACCTACGAGCAGTACTTC
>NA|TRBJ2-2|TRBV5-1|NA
CASSLPPNTGELFF
TGCGCCAGCAGCTTACCTCCGAACACCGGGGAGCTGTTTTTT
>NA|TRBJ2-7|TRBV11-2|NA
CASSLEGQRNYEQYF
TGTGCCAGCAGCTTAGAAGGACAGAGAAACTACGAGCAGTACTTC
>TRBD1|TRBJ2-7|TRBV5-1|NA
CASSLNPGQGAHEQYF
TGCGCCAGCAGCTTAAATCCGGGACAGGGGGCCCACGAGCAGTACTTC
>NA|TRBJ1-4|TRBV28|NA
CASSLPYEKLFF
TGTGCCAGCAGTCTGCCATATGAAAAACTGTTTTTT
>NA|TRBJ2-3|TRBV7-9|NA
CASSSTGLDTQYF
TGTGCCAGCAGCAGTACAGGGTTAGATACGCAGTATTTT
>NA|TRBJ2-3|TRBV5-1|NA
CASSWGTLTRTDTQYF
TGCGCCAGCAGCTGGGGGACATTGACCCGCACAGATACGCAGTATTTT
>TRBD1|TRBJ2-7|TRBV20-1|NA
CSASTGQSNEQYF
TGCAGTGCTAGTACGGGACAGTCGAACGAGCAGTACTTC
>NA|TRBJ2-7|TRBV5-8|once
CASSFLYEQYF
TGTGCCAGCAGCTTCCTCTACGAGCAGTACTTC
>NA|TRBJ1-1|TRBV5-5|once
CASSLALGMNTEAFF
TGTGCCAGCAGCTTGGCTCTGGGAATGAACACTGAAGCTTTCTTT
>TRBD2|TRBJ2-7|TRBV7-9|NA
CASSSRTSSYEQYF
TGTGCCAGCAGCTCCAGGACTAGTAGTTACGAGCAGTACTTC
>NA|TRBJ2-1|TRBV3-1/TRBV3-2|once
CASSQERGTNNEQFF
TGTGCCAGCAGCCAAGAAAGGGGGACAAACAATGAGCAGTTCTTC
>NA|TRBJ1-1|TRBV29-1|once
CSVEDLGGEAFF
TGCAGCGTTGAAGATCTTGGAGGGGAAGCTTTCTTT
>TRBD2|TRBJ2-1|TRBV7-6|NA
CASSLGLAGGSSYNEQFF
TGTGCCAGCAGCTTAGGGCTAGCGGGAGGATCTTCCTACAATGAGCAGTTCTTC
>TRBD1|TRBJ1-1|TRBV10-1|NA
CASSVDRGLNTEAFF
TGCGCCAGCAGTGTGGACAGGGGGCTGAACACTGAAGCTTTCTTT
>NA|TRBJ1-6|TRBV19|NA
CASSPPGEGSPLHF
TGTGCCAGTAGTCCGCCAGGGGAAGGATCACCCCTCCACTTT
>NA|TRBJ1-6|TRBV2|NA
CANRKSSYNSPLHF
TGTGCCAACAGGAAAAGCTCCTATAATTCACCCCTCCACTTT
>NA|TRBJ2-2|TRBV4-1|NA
CASSQIGELFF
TGCGCCAGCAGCCAAATCGGGGAGCTGTTTTTT
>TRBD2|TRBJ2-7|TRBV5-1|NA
CASSLAGGPGEQYF
TGCGCCAGCAGCTTAGCGGGGGGGCCGGGGGAGCAGTACTTC
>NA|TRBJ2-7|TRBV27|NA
CASSLGNSYEQYF
TGTGCCAGCAGTCTCGGGAACTCCTACGAGCAGTACTTC
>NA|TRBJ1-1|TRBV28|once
CASSLVGGTAFF
TGTGCCAGCAGTTTGGTAGGGGGAACCGCTTTCTTT
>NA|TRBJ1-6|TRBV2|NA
CASSQSAVGYSPLHF
TGTGCCAGCAGCCAATCAGCAGTCGGCTATTCACCCCTCCACTTT